These 31 T cell receptor beta chains originate from one sample sequenced in a study of early T cells in non-severe SARS-CoV-2 infection. Via MiXCR, TCRdb re-called the 5' RACE reads, giving one row per CDR3 protein. The sample shows 25,000 to 35,000 distinct CDR3 sequences, 3% to 5% of them seen only once. The material sequenced was whole blood. These receptors were obtained from an adult who was a healthcare worker with PCR-confirmed SARS-CoV-2 infection or an uninfected control (not recorded which).

In its sample, this clonotype was seen many times. V usage is TRBV11-3 and J usage is TRBJ1-1, with D possibly being TRBD1 (6 bases). The V end lost 5 bases, the J end lost 4 bases, and 11 bases lay between the germline ends. Germline V gene data show CDR1 as SGHNT and CDR2 as YENEEA. The CDR3 runs 13 residues. The CDR3 region has the DNA TGTGCCAGCAGCCTCCTCAGGGGCACTGAAGCTTTCTTT. Protein: CASSLLRGTEAFF.

This clonotype has ten or more counts. The chain carries TRBV5-1 and TRBJ2-3; D may match TRBD1 or TRBD2 (5 bases each). The CDR3 length is 16 residues. In germline, CDR1 is SGHRS, CDR2 YFSETQ. Trimming pared 6 bases from V and 2 bases from J, leaving 19 bases between. The CDR3 loop reads CASMVHGADYTDTQYF. The CDR3 bases are TGCGCCAGCATGGTCCACGGGGCCGACTACACAGATACGCAGTATTTT.

This clonotype was detected many times. The chain joins TRBV4-2 to TRBJ2-7, with D maybe TRBD2 (6 bases). V lost 0 bases, J lost 2 bases, and 20 bases lay in between. The CDR3 totals 18 residues. Germline V gives CDR1 LGHNA, CDR2 YNFKEQ. CDR3 DNA sequence: TGTGCCAGCAGCCAAGATCGGCCATTGGGCGGGACTGCCTACGAGCAGTACTTC. It translates to CASSQDRPLGGTAYEQYF.

This clonotype was counted ten times or more. The rearrangement joins TRBV7-6 to TRBJ2-1, with a weak D call TRBD1 (6 bases). Trimming pared 5 bases from V and 6 bases from J, leaving 17 bases between. CDR3 length: 15 residues. Germline V CDR1 and CDR2: SGHVS, FNYEAQ. The CDR3 nucleotides are TGTGCCAGCAGCCAAATAGGGGGTTCCCTCAATGAGCAGTTCTTC. It yields the protein CASSQIGGSLNEQFF.

This clonotype was detected many times. J is TRBJ2-6 and V is TRBV4-2; 7 nucleotides align to TRBD1. The CDR3 has 18 residues. CDR1 LGHNA and CDR2 YNFKEQ come from the germline V gene. V was clipped by 3 bases and J by 0 bases; unmatched bases: 8. CDR3 protein: CASSHGDSGTSGANVLTF. The CDR3 nucleotides are TGTGCCAGCAGCCATGGGGACAGCGGTACCTCTGGGGCCAACGTCCTGACTTTC.

This clonotype was recorded many times. This rearrangement joins TRBV6-1 to TRBJ2-1; 7 positions agree with TRBD2. The CDR3 totals 13 residues. Germline CDR1 MNHNS, CDR2 SASEGT. The ends lost 10 bases at V and 3 bases at J; junction bases unmatched: 6. The CDR3 region is CATGLGVYNEQFF. Written as DNA, the CDR3 is TGTGCCACTGGACTAGGGGTCTACAATGAGCAGTTCTTC.

This clonotype was seen only a few times. The V call is TRBV4-3, the J call TRBJ1-2; 9 bases align to TRBD1. Trimming removed 4 bases from V and 2 bases from J; junction bases left unmatched: 2. In germline, CDR1 is LGHNA, CDR2 YSLEER. The CDR3 has 14 residues. The CDR3 here is CASSPDRGNYGYTF. As DNA, the CDR3 is TGCGCCAGCAGCCCGGACAGGGGAAACTATGGCTACACCTTC.

This clonotype has just a few counts. The CDR3 here is CSATVVAGGLTGELFF. CDR3 DNA sequence: TGCAGTGCCACCGTGGTAGCGGGAGGGCTTACCGGGGAGCTGTTTTTT. This chain links TRBV20-1 with TRBJ2-2, with 11 bases identical to TRBD2. This CDR3 region has 16 residues. V shed 6 bases, J shed 5 bases, and the junction held 11 bases outside the gene matches. In germline, CDR1 is DFQATT, CDR2 SNEGSKA (reference sequence).

The table lists this clonotype with many counts. The gene calls are TRBV7-2 and TRBJ2-6; D gene unclear. Trimming removed 7 bases from V and 0 bases from J, with 10 bases in between. CDR1 is SGHTA, CDR2 FQGNSA, per germline. This CDR3 is 15 amino acids long. CDR3 bases: TGTGCCAGCATCCCGGGCGGCTCTGGGGCCAACGTCCTGACTTTC. Protein sequence: CASIPGGSGANVLTF.

This clonotype was seen ten or more times. The chain combines TRBV30 with TRBJ1-1, with D uncertain. The CDR3 is 17 amino acids. V was pared by 1 base and J by 4 bases, with 22 bases between. Germline values: CDR1 GTSNPN, CDR2 SVGIG (reference sequence). As DNA, the CDR3 is TGTGCCTGGAGTGGCCTATTCACCGGGCCCCGGAGCACTGAAGCTTTCTTT. Protein: CAWSGLFTGPRSTEAFF.

This chain joins TRBV5-1 and TRBJ2-1; the match to TRBD1 covers 8 bases. Germline V gene sequence: CDR1 SGHRS, CDR2 YFSETQ. Germline trimming cut 4 bases from V and 4 bases from J; bases unmatched to any gene: 7. The CDR3 runs to 15 residues. The CDR3 DNA follows: TGCGCCAGCAGCCAAAGGACAGGGAATTACAATGAGCAGTTCTTC. Translated, it gives CASSQRTGNYNEQFF. Together with reference TRBV5-1 and TRBJ2-1, the CDR3 gives the full variable domain: KAGVTQTPRYLIKTRGQQVTLSCSPISGHRSVSWYQQTPGQGLQFLFEYFSETQRNKGNFPGRFSGRQFSNSRSEMNVSTLELGDSALYLCASSQRTGNYNEQFFGPGTRLTVL.

The rearrangement uses TRBV7-2 and TRBJ2-1, with 7 bases aligning to TRBD2. With V trimmed by 1 base and J by 9 bases, 9 bases remained unmatched. Germline V lookup: CDR1 SGHTA, CDR2 FQGNSA. This CDR3 is 15 amino acids long. The CDR3 region has the DNA TGTGCCAGCAGCTTAGACGCGGGAGCTACGGTTGAGCAGTTCTTC. It translates to CASSLDAGATVEQFF.

This clonotype came up many times. V is TRBV7-9 and J is TRBJ1-3, with a tentative D call TRBD1 (5 bases). The CDR3 is made up of 14 amino acids. The germline V gene has CDR1 SEHNR and CDR2 FQNEAQ (reference sequence). V lost 5 bases to trimming and J lost 6 bases, with 14 bases between them. The CDR3 DNA reads as TGTGCCAGCAGCCCTCGGGACGAGGAAAACACCATATATTTT. Protein: CASSPRDEENTIYF.

The table lists this clonotype with many counts. V gene TRBV6-1 combines with J gene TRBJ2-5; a weak D match, TRBD1 (6 bases). The CDR3 extends over 15 amino acids. Trimming took off 3 bases at V and 7 bases at J, with 18 bases between the two ends. The germline V gene encodes CDR1 MNHNS and CDR2 SASEGT. The CDR3 nucleotides are TGTGCCAGCAGTGAGGCTAGGGCTGGGGGCCCGACCCAGTACTTC. Translation gives CASSEARAGGPTQYF.

This clonotype appeared many times. The chain is built from TRBV7-9 and TRBJ1-4; D gene ambiguous. V was pared by 5 bases and J by 7 bases, with 14 bases between. The CDR3 extends over 14 amino acids. CDR1 is SEHNR, CDR2 FQNEAQ, per germline (reference sequence). DNA of the CDR3: TGTGCCAGCAGCACCCACACGGTCGGTGAAAAACTGTTTTTT. This gives the protein CASSTHTVGEKLFF.

CDR3 loop: CASSYSPSGPRVSGYTF. For the CDR3, the DNA is TGTGCCAGCAGTTACTCCCCGTCGGGCCCCAGAGTGAGTGGCTACACCTTC. The chain combines TRBV6-6 with TRBJ1-2; D gene unclear. Germline V gene sequence: CDR1 MNHNY, CDR2 SVGAGI (reference sequence). The CDR3 length is 17 residues. V was pared by 0 bases and J by 7 bases, with 21 bases between.

The genes are TRBV4-1 and TRBJ2-7; 8 bases agree with TRBD2. CDR1 and CDR2 (germline): MGHRA, YSYEKL. V trimming: 0 bases; J trimming: 2 bases; junction bases outside the gene matches: 6. The CDR3 is 16 residues long. DNA of the CDR3: TGCGCCAGCAGCCAAGATCAAAGCGGGAGTACCTACGAGCAGTACTTC. Its translation: CASSQDQSGSTYEQYF.

This clonotype was counted at least ten times. Written as DNA, the CDR3 is TGTGCCAGTTCCCTAGCGGGGGAGCAGTTCTTC. Translation: CASSLAGEQFF. The chain has TRBV19 and TRBJ2-1; 9 bases match TRBD2. The CDR3 totals 11 residues. V shed 8 bases, J shed 10 bases, and the junction held 3 bases outside the gene matches. From germline, CDR1 is LNHDA and CDR2 SQIVND (reference sequence).

The sample holds many counts of this clonotype. The chain joins TRBV30 to TRBJ2-5; D possibly corresponds to TRBD2 (6 bases). V dropped 4 bases and J dropped 1 base, with 10 bases sitting between them. This CDR3 comprises 13 residues. Germline V gives CDR1 GTSNPN, CDR2 SVGIG (reference sequence). Here the CDR3 reads CAWTGSGQETQYF. CDR3 nucleotides: TGTGCCTGGACAGGTAGCGGCCAAGAGACCCAGTACTTC.

The chain employs TRBV7-2 and TRBJ2-5; 9 bases are a match to TRBD2. The CDR3 extends over 15 amino acids. From germline, CDR1 is SGHTA and CDR2 FQGNSA. Losses at the gene ends were 1 base for V and 3 bases for J; bases not matched to a gene: 3. The CDR3 loop is CASSLDSGREETQYF. The DNA of the CDR3 is TGTGCCAGCAGCTTAGATAGCGGGAGAGAAGAGACCCAGTACTTC.

In this sample, this clonotype turned up many times. V usage is TRBV5-1 and J usage is TRBJ2-1; D call uncertain. V was clipped by 0 bases and J by 0 bases, with 7 bases between them. Per the germline V gene, CDR1 is SGHRS and CDR2 is YFSETQ. This CDR3 has 15 residues. The CDR3 DNA reads TGCGCCAGCAGCTTGGAAGGAAGCTCCTACAATGAGCAGTTCTTC. Encoded protein: CASSLEGSSYNEQFF. Supplemented by reference TRBV5-1 and TRBJ2-1, the full variable domain reads KAGVTQTPRYLIKTRGQQVTLSCSPISGHRSVSWYQQTPGQGLQFLFEYFSETQRNKGNFPGRFSGRQFSNSRSEMNVSTLELGDSALYLCASSLEGSSYNEQFFGPGTRLTVL.

This clonotype was seen many times. The rearrangement links TRBV14 to TRBJ2-6, with TRBD1 identical over 7 bases. V lost 1 base and J lost 0; bases outside the gene matches: 3. The CDR3 is 17 amino acids. Germline CDR1 SGHDN, CDR2 FVKESK. The CDR3: CASSQGDRSSGANVLTF. The CDR3 bases are TGTGCCAGCAGCCAAGGGGACAGAAGCTCTGGGGCCAACGTCCTGACTTTC.

This clonotype was seen a handful of times. V usage is TRBV5-1 and J usage is TRBJ1-1; TRBD1 might be the D (5 bases). Germline V lookup: CDR1 SGHRS, CDR2 YFSETQ. CDR3 length: 14 residues. V was clipped by 4 bases and J by 8 bases, with 18 bases between them. DNA of the CDR3: TGCGCCAGCAGCCAGGCTTCAGGGTACGTGGAAGCTTTCTTT. This sequence encodes CASSQASGYVEAFF.

This clonotype was found a few times. This sequence joins TRBV5-4 and TRBJ1-1; TRBD1 is a possible D gene (6 bases). The CDR3 has 15 residues. CDR1 SGHNT and CDR2 YYREEE come from the germline V gene (reference sequence). V lost 4 bases and J 11 bases, leaving 24 bases between the germline ends. CDR3 sequence (DNA): TGTGCCAGCAGCCGGGAAGCAGGGGCGGCAGCCCGGGCTTTCTTT. It specifies CASSREAGAAARAFF.

This clonotype showed up many times. The V call is TRBV30, the J call TRBJ1-1; the match to TRBD1 covers 7 bases. V was pared by 3 bases and J by 8 bases, with 6 bases of the junction left unmatched. CDR1 and CDR2 from the germline V gene are GTSNPN and SVGIG (reference sequence). The CDR3 totals 12 residues. CDR3 coding DNA: TGTGCCTGGAGCCCGACAGGGAGAGAAGCTTTCTTT. This encodes CAWSPTGREAFF.

This clonotype was recorded many times. This rearrangement joins TRBV11-3 to TRBJ2-3; D unresolved. Trimming removed 3 bases from V and 2 bases from J, with 6 bases in between. The CDR3 has 13 residues. Germline assignment: CDR1 SGHNT and CDR2 YENEEA. CDR3 DNA sequence: TGTGCCAGCAGCTTCGGGCCCACAGATACGCAGTATTTT. It translates to CASSFGPTDTQYF.

This clonotype was observed at least ten times. The gene calls are TRBV30 and TRBJ2-1, with D possibly TRBD2 on 5 matching bases. Germline assignment: CDR1 GTSNPN and CDR2 SVGIG (reference sequence). Trimming cost V 3 bases and J 5 bases, with 8 bases left between them. CDR3 length: 12 amino acids. The CDR3 nucleotides are TGTGCCTGGAGCCCGCGGGACAATGAGCAGTTCTTC. Its protein is CAWSPRDNEQFF.

This clonotype was recorded many times. This chain joins TRBV20-1 and TRBJ2-6; D gene ambiguous. This CDR3 region has 16 residues. The V end was cut by 4 bases, the J end by 0 bases, with 13 bases between. CDR1 and CDR2 (germline): DFQATT, SNEGSKA (reference sequence). CDR3: CSAIVGGTSGANVLTF. In DNA form, the CDR3 reads TGCAGTGCTATCGTAGGCGGAACCTCTGGGGCCAACGTCCTGACTTTC.

This clonotype showed up many times. The rearrangement uses TRBV5-1 and TRBJ2-1, with TRBD2 matching 11 bases. The germline CDR1 and CDR2 sequences are SGHRS and YFSETQ. The CDR3 length is 15 residues. Trimming removed 2 bases from V and 9 bases from J; junction bases left unmatched: 7. The DNA of the CDR3 is TGCGCCAGCAGCTTAGAACTAGCGGGAGCCACTGAGCAGTTCTTC. This translates into CASSLELAGATEQFF.

This clonotype was seen at least ten times. The V call is TRBV5-1, the J call TRBJ1-2; maybe TRBD1 (6 bases). This CDR3 contains 14 residues. Trimming pared 4 bases from V and 4 bases from J, leaving 14 bases between. Germline values: CDR1 SGHRS, CDR2 YFSETQ. CDR3 loop: CASSPGDKTYGYTF. The DNA for the CDR3 is TGCGCCAGCAGCCCGGGGGACAAGACCTATGGCTACACCTTC.

This clonotype has a count of ten or more. The chain combines TRBV9 with TRBJ1-4; weak D call: TRBD1 (5 bases). V was cut by 4 bases and J by 7 bases, with 14 bases left in between. The CDR3 has 14 amino acids. Germline CDR1 is SGDLS and CDR2 is YYNGEE. DNA of the CDR3: TGTGCCAGCAGCCCCCGACGGGGCAGTGAAAAACTGTTTTTT. Protein sequence: CASSPRRGSEKLFF.